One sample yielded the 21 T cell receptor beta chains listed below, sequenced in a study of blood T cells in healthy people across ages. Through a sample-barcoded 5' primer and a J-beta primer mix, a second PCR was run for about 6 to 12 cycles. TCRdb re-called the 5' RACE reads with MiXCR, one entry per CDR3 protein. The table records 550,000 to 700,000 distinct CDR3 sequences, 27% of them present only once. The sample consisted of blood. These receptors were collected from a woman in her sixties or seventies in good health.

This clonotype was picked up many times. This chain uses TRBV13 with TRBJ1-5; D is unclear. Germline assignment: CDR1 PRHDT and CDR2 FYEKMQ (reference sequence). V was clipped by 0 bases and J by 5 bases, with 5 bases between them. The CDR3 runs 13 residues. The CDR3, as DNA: TGTGCCAGCAGCTTAGGCCCCGATCAGCCCCAGCATTTT. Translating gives CASSLGPDQPQHF.

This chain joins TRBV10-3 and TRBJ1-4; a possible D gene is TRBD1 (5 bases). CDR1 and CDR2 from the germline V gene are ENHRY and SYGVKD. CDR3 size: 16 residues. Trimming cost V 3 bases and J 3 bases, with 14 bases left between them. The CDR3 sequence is CAISDQGLVSNEKLFF. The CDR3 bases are TGTGCCATCAGTGACCAGGGACTCGTTTCTAATGAAAAACTGTTTTTT.

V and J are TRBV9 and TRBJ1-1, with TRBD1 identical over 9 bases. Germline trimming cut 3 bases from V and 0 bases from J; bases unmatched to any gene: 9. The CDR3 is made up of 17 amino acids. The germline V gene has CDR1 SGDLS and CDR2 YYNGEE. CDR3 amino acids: CASSAHRDRAMNTEAFF. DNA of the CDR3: TGTGCCAGCAGCGCCCACCGGGACAGGGCCATGAACACTGAAGCTTTCTTT. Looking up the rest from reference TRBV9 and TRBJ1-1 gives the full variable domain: DSGVTQTPKHLITATGQRVTLRCSPRSGDLSVYWYQQSLDQGLQFLIQYYNGEERAKGNILERFSAQQFPDLHSELNLSSLELGDSALYFCASSAHRDRAMNTEAFFGQGTRLTVV.

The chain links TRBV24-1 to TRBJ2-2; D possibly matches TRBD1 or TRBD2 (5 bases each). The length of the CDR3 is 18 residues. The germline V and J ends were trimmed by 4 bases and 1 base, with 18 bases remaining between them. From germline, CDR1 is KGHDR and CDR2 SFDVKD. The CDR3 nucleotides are TGTGCCACCAGTGACTTCCCTCCGGGACGGTGGAACACCGGGGAGCTGTTTTTT. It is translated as CATSDFPPGRWNTGELFF.

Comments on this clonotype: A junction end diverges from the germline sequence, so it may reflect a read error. CDR3 sequence (DNA): TGTGGCAGCAGCTTAGGGAATAGGGGCCAGTACTTC. The encoded protein is CGSSLGNRGQYF. The V gene is TRBV7-8, the J gene TRBJ2-5; D is possibly TRBD1 (5 bases). Per germline, CDR1 SGHVS and CDR2 FQNEAQ. This CDR3 spans 12 amino acids. The full variable domain, rest sourced from reference TRBV7-8 and TRBJ2-5, is GAGVSQSPRYKVAKRGQDVALRCDPISGHVSLFWYQQALGQGPEFLTYFQNEAQLDKSGLPSDRFFAERPEGSVSTLKIQRTQQEDSAVYLCGSSLGNRGQYFGPGTRLLVL.

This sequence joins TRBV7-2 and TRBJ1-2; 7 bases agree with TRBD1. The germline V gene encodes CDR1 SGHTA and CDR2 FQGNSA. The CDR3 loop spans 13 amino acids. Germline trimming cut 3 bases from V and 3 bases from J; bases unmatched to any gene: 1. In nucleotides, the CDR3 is TGTGCCAGCAGCTTTGACAGGGACTATGGCTACACCTTC. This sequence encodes CASSFDRDYGYTF.

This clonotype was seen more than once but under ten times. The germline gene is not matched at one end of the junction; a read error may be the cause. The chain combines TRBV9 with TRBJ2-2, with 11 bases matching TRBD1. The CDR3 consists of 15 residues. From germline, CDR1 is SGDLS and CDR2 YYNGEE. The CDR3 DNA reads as TGTGCCAGCAGTCCAGGACAGGGGGCCGGCGGGGAGTTGTTTTTT. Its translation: CASSPGQGAGGELFF.

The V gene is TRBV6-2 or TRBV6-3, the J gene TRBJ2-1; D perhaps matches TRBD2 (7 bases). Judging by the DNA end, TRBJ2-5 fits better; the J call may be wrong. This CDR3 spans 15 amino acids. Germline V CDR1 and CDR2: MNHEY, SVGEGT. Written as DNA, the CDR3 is TGTGCCAGCACCCCAGCGGGACACCTCACACAGACCCAGTACTTC. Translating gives CASTPAGHLTQTQYF.

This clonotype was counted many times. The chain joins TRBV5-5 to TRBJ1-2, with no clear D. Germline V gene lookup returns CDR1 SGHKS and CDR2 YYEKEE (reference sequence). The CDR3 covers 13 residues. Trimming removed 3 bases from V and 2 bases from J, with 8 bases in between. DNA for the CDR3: TGTGCCAGCAGCTCCTGGGGAAACTATGGCTACACCTTC. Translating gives CASSSWGNYGYTF. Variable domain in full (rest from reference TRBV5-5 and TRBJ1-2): DAGVTQSPTHLIKTRGQQVTLRCSPISGHKSVSWYQQVLGQGPQFIFQYYEKEERGRGNFPDRFSARQFPNYSSELNVNALLLGDSALYLCASSSWGNYGYTFGSGTRLTVV.

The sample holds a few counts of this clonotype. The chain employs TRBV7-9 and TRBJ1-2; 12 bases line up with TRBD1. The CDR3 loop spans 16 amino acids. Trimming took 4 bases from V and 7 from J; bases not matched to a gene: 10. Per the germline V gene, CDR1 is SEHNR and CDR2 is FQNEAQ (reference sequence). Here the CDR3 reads CASSYFPGQGARGYTF. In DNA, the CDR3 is TGTGCCAGCAGCTACTTTCCGGGACAGGGGGCACGTGGCTACACCTTC.

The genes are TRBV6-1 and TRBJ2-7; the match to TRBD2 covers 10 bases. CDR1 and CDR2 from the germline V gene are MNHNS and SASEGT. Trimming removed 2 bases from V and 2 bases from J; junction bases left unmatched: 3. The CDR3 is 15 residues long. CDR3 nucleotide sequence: TGTGCCAGCAGTGAACTAGCGGGGGCGACCTACGAGCAGTACTTC. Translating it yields CASSELAGATYEQYF.

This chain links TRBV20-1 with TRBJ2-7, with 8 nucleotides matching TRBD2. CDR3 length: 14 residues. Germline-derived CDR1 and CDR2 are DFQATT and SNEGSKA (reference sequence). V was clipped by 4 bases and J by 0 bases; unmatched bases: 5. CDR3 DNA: TGCAGTGCTAACTCTGCGGGGGGCTCCTACGAGCAGTACTTC. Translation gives CSANSAGGSYEQYF.

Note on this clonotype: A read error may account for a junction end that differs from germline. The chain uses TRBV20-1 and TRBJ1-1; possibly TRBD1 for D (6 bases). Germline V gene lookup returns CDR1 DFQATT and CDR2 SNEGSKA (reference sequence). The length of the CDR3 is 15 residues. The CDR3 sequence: CRAQLGTGRMTEAFF. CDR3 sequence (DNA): TGCAGAGCCCAACTAGGAACAGGGCGTATGACTGAAGCCTTCTTT.

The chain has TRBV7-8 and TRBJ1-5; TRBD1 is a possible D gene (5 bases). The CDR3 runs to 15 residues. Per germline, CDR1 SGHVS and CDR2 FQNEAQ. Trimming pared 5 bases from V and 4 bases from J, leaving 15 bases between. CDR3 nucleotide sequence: TGTGCCAGCAGCCCCGGGACCCAAGGGAATCAGCCCCAGCATTTT. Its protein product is CASSPGTQGNQPQHF.

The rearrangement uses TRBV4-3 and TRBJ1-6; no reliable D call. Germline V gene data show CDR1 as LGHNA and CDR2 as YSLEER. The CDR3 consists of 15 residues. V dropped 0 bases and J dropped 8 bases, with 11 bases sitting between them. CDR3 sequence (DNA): TGCGCCAGCAGCCAAGATTCCGACCGGGATTCACCCCTCCACTTT. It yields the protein CASSQDSDRDSPLHF.

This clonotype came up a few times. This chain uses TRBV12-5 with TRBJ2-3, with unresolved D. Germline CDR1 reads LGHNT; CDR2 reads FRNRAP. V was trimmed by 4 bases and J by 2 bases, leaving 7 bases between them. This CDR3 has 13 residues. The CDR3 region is CASGSPFTDTQYF. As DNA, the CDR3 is TGTGCTAGTGGTTCCCCTTTCACAGATACGCAGTATTTT.

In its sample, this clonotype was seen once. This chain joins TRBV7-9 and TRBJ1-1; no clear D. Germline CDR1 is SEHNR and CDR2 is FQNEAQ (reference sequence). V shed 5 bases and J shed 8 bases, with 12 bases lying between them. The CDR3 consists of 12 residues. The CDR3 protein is CASSPAGVEAFF. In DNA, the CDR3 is TGTGCCAGCAGCCCGGCCGGCGTCGAAGCTTTCTTT.

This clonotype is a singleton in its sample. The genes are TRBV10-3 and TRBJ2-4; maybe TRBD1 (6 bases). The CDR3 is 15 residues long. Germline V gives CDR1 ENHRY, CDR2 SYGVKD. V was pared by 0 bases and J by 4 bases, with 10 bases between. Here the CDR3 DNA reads TGTGCCATCAGTGAGTCGGAGACAGGAAAAAACATTCAGTACTTC. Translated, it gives CAISESETGKNIQYF.

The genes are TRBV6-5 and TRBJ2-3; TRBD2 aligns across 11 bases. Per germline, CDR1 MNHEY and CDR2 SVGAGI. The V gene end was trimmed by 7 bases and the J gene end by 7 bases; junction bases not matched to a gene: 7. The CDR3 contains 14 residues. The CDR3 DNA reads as TGTGCCAGCACTCCGGGACTAGCGGCCTATACGCAGTATTTT. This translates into CASTPGLAAYTQYF.

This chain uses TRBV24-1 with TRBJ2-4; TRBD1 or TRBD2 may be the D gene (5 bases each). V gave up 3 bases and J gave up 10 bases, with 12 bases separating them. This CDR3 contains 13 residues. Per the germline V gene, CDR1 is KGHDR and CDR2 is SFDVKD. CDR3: CATSDAGTNIQYF. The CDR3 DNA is TGTGCCACCAGTGATGCCGGGACGAATATTCAGTACTTC.

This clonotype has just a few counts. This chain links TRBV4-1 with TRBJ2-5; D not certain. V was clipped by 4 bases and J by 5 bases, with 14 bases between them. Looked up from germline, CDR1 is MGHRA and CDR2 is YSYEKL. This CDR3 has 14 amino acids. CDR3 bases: TGCGCCAGCAGCCCAAACGGCGGCCGGGAGACCCAGTACTTC. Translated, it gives CASSPNGGRETQYF.